Each of the 15 T cell receptor beta chains below was sequenced from the same sample in a study of stem cell transplantation in POMP-related autoinflammatory disease. The protocol was immunoSEQ multiplex PCR, while the TCRdb copy is restricted to in-frame clones and leaves out a portion. The sample includes about 32,000 clones, around 88% of them seen just once. This specimen was CD4+ T cells from PBMCs, taken before stem cell transplantation. The receptors were sampled from a human donor with POMP-related autoinflammation and immune dysregulation (PRAID).

The chain employs TRBV28 and TRBJ2-5, with TRBD2 matching 9 bases. Trimming cost V 2 bases and J 5 bases; bases outside gene matches: 12. The CDR3 has 17 residues. Germline values: CDR1 MDHEN, CDR2 SYDVKM. This CDR3 reads CASSLRSVAGARETQYF. The DNA of the CDR3 is TGTGCCAGCAGTTTAAGGTCGGTAGCGGGAGCCCGGGAGACCCAGTACTTC.

V gene TRBV5-5 combines with J gene TRBJ1-2; no clear D. The V end was cut by 4 bases, the J end by 2 bases, with 6 bases between. Germline loops: CDR1 SGHKS, CDR2 YYEKEE (reference sequence). The CDR3 has 12 amino acids. Here the CDR3 DNA reads TGTGCCAGCAGCCCAGACAACTATGGCTACACCTTC. Its translation: CASSPDNYGYTF.

V is TRBV5-1 and J is TRBJ2-1, with 10 bases fitting TRBD1. V shed 4 bases, J shed 4 bases, and the junction held 5 bases outside the gene matches. The germline gives CDR1 SGHRS, CDR2 YFSETQ. This CDR3 comprises 15 residues. CDR3 nucleotides: TGCGCCAGCAGCCGGGACAGGGGAGTTTACAATGAGCAGTTCTTC. Protein sequence: CASSRDRGVYNEQFF. The entire variable domain, with the rest obtained from reference TRBV5-1 and TRBJ2-1, is as follows: KAGVTQTPRYLIKTRGQQVTLSCSPISGHRSVSWYQQTPGQGLQFLFEYFSETQRNKGNFPGRFSGRQFSNSRSEMNVSTLELGDSALYLCASSRDRGVYNEQFFGPGTRLTVL.

This clone was found once. This chain joins TRBV2 and TRBJ2-5; D is undetermined. Germline V gene lookup returns CDR1 SNHLY and CDR2 FYNNEI. The CDR3 contains 13 residues. Trimming pared 2 bases from V and 5 bases from J, leaving 9 bases between. The CDR3: CASSERRRETQYF. The CDR3 DNA sequence: TGTGCCAGCAGTGAAAGGCGGCGGGAGACCCAGTACTTC.

The gene calls are TRBV28 and TRBJ2-7, with D perhaps given as TRBD1 or TRBD2 (5 bases each). Trimming stripped 6 bases from V and 0 bases from J, with 15 bases between. CDR1 is MDHEN and CDR2 is SYDVKM in the germline V gene. This CDR3 contains 15 residues. The CDR3: CASSSERGVSYEQYF. CDR3 in DNA: TGTGCCAGCAGCTCGGAGAGGGGAGTCTCCTACGAGCAGTACTTC.

The chain is built from TRBV6-5 and TRBJ1-5; D is uncertain. The germline V gene encodes CDR1 MNHEY and CDR2 SVGAGI. This CDR3 is built from 13 residues. V was pared by 0 bases and J by 3 bases, with 3 bases between. CDR3 DNA: TGTGCCAGCAGTTACTCGCTCAATCAGCCCCAGCATTTT. Amino acids: CASSYSLNQPQHF.

The chain has TRBV13 and TRBJ1-1; TRBD1 aligns across 7 bases. Germline values: CDR1 PRHDT, CDR2 FYEKMQ (reference sequence). Trimming took 1 base from V and 0 from J; bases not matched to a gene: 2. The CDR3 runs 15 residues. CDR3 sequence (DNA): TGTGCCAGCAGCTTAGAGGGACAGATGAACACTGAAGCTTTCTTT. This gives the protein CASSLEGQMNTEAFF. Looking up the rest from reference TRBV13 and TRBJ1-1 gives the full variable domain: AAGVIQSPRHLIKEKRETATLKCYPIPRHDTVYWYQQGPGQDPQFLISFYEKMQSDKGSIPDRFSAQQFSDYHSELNMSSLELGDSALYFCASSLEGQMNTEAFFGQGTRLTVV.

The rearrangement uses TRBV4-1 and TRBJ1-3; 9 bases line up with TRBD1. The CDR3 is 20 residues long. Germline trimming cut 0 bases from V and 2 bases from J; bases unmatched to any gene: 14. CDR1 and CDR2 (germline): MGHRA, YSYEKL. The CDR3 region is CASSQERFPGTGFPGNTIYF. The CDR3 coding sequence is TGCGCCAGCAGCCAAGAGCGTTTCCCCGGGACAGGGTTCCCTGGAAACACCATATATTTT.

This chain connects TRBV25-1 to TRBJ2-5; D uncertain. The CDR3 is 13 amino acids. V was trimmed by 0 bases and J by 5 bases, leaving 7 bases between them. The germline gives CDR1 MGHDK, CDR2 SYGVNS. The CDR3 coding sequence is TGTGCCAGCAGTGAATATATGGGGGAGACCCAGTACTTC. Encoded protein: CASSEYMGETQYF.

The CDR3 nucleotides are TGTGCCAGCAGTCTGGACAGGGGGCCGATCGGCTATGGCTACACCTTC. As protein: CASSLDRGPIGYGYTF. This chain links TRBV11-1 with TRBJ1-2; 11 nucleotides match TRBD1. J was trimmed by 4 bases and V by 6 bases; bases with no gene match: 10. CDR1 is SGHAT and CDR2 is FQDESV in the germline V gene (reference sequence). This CDR3 region has 16 residues.

V gene TRBV9 combines with J gene TRBJ2-1; 10 bases are shared with TRBD2. This CDR3 spans 18 amino acids. The junction had 17 bases not matched to a gene; V was cut back by 5 bases and J by 6 bases. The V gene's germline CDR1 is SGDLS and CDR2 YYNGEE. CDR3 DNA: TGTGCCAGCAGTCCACGTGGCAGCGGGGGGGCCTGGGGCAATGAGCAGTTCTTC. Translated: CASSPRGSGGAWGNEQFF.

The genes are TRBV19 and TRBJ1-5; 10 bases are shared with TRBD1. The CDR3 length is 16 residues. Germline values: CDR1 LNHDA, CDR2 SQIVND (reference sequence). With V trimmed by 6 bases and J by 11 bases, 16 bases remained unmatched. CDR3 sequence: CASRKTGGNTAGAQHF. The CDR3, as DNA: TGTGCCAGTAGAAAGACAGGGGGCAATACGGCGGGAGCCCAGCATTTT.

V usage is TRBV19 and J usage is TRBJ1-5, with 8 bases lining up with TRBD1. Trimming took 2 bases from V and 6 from J; bases not matched to a gene: 3. Per the germline V gene, CDR1 is LNHDA and CDR2 is SQIVND (reference sequence). The CDR3 covers 14 residues. The CDR3: CASSIRQGSQPQHF. The CDR3 nucleotides are TGTGCCAGTAGTATAAGACAGGGGTCTCAGCCCCAGCATTTT. Drawing the rest from reference TRBV19 and TRBJ1-5, the complete variable domain is DGGITQSPKYLFRKEGQNVTLSCEQNLNHDAMYWYRQDPGQGLRLIYYSQIVNDFQKGDIAEGYSVSREKKESFPLTVTSAQKNPTAFYLCASSIRQGSQPQHFGDGTRLSIL.

The rearrangement links TRBV7-9 to TRBJ1-1; TRBD1 matches 8 bases. The CDR3 is 14 residues long. Trimming removed 5 bases from V and 3 bases from J; junction bases left unmatched: 5. Germline V gives CDR1 SEHNR, CDR2 FQNEAQ (reference sequence). The CDR3 sequence: CASSTRGQDTEAFF. CDR3 nucleotides: TGTGCCAGCAGCACCAGGGGGCAAGACACTGAAGCTTTCTTT.

In its sample, this clone was seen a few times. The chain couples TRBV6-5 to TRBJ1-1, with D perhaps matching TRBD1 (6 bases). This CDR3 spans 12 amino acids. Trimming shortened V by 5 bases and J by 5 bases, and 9 bases separated the two germline ends. Germline values: CDR1 MNHEY, CDR2 SVGAGI. Written as DNA, the CDR3 is TGTGCCAGCAGTCAGGGGTGGACTGAAGCTTTCTTT. Encoded protein: CASSQGWTEAFF.